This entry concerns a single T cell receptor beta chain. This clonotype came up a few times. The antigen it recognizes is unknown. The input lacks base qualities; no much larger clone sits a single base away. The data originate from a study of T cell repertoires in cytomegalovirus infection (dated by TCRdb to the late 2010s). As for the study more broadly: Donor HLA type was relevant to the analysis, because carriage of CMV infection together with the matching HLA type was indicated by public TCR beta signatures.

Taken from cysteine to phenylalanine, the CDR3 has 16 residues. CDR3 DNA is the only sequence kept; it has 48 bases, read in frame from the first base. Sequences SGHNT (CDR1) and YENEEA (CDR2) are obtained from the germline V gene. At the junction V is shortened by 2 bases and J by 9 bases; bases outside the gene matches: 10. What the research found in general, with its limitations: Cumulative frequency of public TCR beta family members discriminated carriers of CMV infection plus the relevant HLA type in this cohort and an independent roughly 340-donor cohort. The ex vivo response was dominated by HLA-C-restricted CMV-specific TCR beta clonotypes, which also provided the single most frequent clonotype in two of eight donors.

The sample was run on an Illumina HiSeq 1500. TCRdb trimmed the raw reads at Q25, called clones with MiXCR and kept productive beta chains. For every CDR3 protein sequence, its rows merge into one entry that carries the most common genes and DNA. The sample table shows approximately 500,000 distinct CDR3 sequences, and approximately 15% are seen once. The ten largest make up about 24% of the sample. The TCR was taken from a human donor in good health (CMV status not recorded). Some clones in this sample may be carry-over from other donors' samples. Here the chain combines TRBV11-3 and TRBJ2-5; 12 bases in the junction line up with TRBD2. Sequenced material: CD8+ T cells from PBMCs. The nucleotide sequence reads TGTGCCAGCAGCTTATCAGGGACTAGCGGGTCGGAGGCCCAGTACTTC. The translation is CASSLSGTSGSEAQYF.